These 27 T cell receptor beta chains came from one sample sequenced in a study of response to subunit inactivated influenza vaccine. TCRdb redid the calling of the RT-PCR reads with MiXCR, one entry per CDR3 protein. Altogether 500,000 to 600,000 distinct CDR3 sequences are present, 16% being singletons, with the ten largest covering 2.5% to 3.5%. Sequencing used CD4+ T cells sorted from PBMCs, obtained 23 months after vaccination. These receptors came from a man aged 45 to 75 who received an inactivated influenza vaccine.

This chain's CDR3 is CSAAYSAYYGYTF. The CDR3 nucleotides are TGCAGCGCCGCCTACAGCGCTTACTATGGCTACACCTTC. This chain connects TRBV29-1 to TRBJ1-2; D remains ambiguous. The CDR3 is 13 amino acids. Trimming took off 7 bases at V and 3 bases at J, with 15 bases between the two ends. Germline V lookup: CDR1 SQVTM, CDR2 ANQGSEA.

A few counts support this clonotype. CDR3 DNA sequence: TGTGCCAGCAGTGGTATAGCGGGAGTGGCCTACAATGAGCAGTTCTTC. Amino acid sequence: CASSGIAGVAYNEQFF. V gene TRBV25-1 combines with J gene TRBJ2-1; 9 positions agree with TRBD2. The CDR3 extends over 16 amino acids. V trimming: 4 bases; J trimming: 2 bases; junction bases outside the gene matches: 6. Per the germline V gene, CDR1 is MGHDK and CDR2 is SYGVNS.

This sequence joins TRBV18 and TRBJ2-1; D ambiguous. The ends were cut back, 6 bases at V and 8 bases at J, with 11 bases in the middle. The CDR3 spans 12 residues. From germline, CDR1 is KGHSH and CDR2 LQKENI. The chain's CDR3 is CASSLVSYEQFF. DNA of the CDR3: TGTGCCAGCTCCCTGGTTAGCTATGAGCAGTTCTTC. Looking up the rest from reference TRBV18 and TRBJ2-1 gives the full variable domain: NAGVMQNPRHLVRRRGQEARLRCSPMKGHSHVYWYRQLPEEGLKFMVYLQKENIIDESGMPKERFSAEFPKEGPSILRIQQVVRGDSAAYFCASSLVSYEQFFGPGTRLTVL.

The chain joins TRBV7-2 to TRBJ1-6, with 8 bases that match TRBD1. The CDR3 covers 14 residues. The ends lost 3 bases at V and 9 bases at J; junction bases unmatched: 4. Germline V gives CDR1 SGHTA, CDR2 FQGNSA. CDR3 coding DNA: TGTGCCAGCAGCTTTACAGGGGGAGGTTCACCCCTCCACTTT. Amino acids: CASSFTGGGSPLHF. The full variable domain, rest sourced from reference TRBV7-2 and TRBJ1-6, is GAGVSQSPSNKVTEKGKDVELRCDPISGHTALYWYRQSLGQGLEFLIYFQGNSAPDKSGLPSDRFSAERTGGSVSTLTIQRTQQEDSAVYLCASSFTGGGSPLHFGNGTRLTVT.

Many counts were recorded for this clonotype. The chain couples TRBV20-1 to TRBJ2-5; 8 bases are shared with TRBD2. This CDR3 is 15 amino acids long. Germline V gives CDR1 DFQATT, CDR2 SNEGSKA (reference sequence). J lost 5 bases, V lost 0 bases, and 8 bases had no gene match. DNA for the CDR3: TGCAGTGCTAGAGATGGACGGGGGGGCCCTGAGACCCAGTACTTC. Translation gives CSARDGRGGPETQYF.

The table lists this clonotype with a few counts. DNA of the CDR3: TGTGCCAGCAGCCAAGGGATAGCAACTAGCGGGATCCAAGAGACCCAGTACTTC. It encodes CASSQGIATSGIQETQYF. V usage is TRBV4-2 and J usage is TRBJ2-5; 10 bases agree with TRBD2. From germline, CDR1 is LGHNA and CDR2 YNFKEQ. The CDR3 length is 18 residues. With V trimmed by 1 base and J by 1 base, 9 bases remained unmatched.

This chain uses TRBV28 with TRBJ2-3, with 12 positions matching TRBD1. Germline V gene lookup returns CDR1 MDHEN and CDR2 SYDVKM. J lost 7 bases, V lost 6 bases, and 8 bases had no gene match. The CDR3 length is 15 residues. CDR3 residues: CASSPRGQGANTQYF. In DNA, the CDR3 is TGTGCCAGCAGCCCAAGGGGACAGGGGGCAAATACGCAGTATTTT.

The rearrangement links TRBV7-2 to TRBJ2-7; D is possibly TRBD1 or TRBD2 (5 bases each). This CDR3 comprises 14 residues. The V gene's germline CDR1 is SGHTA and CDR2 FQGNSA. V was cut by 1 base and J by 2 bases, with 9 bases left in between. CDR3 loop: CASSLGDGTYEQYF. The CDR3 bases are TGTGCCAGCAGCTTAGGGGACGGGACCTACGAGCAGTACTTC.

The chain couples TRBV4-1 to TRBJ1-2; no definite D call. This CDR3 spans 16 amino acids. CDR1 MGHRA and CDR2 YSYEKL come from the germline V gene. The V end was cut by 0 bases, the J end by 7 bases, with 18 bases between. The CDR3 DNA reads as TGCGCCAGCAGCCAAGATGCTCTCCCCTTGGAGTCTGGCTACACCTTC. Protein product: CASSQDALPLESGYTF.

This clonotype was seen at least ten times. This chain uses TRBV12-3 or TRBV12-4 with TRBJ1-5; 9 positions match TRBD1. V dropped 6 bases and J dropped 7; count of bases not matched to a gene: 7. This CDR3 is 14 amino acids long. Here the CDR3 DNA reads TGTGCCAGCAGACCGCCGGGACAGGGCCAGCCCCAGCATTTT. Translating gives CASRPPGQGQPQHF.

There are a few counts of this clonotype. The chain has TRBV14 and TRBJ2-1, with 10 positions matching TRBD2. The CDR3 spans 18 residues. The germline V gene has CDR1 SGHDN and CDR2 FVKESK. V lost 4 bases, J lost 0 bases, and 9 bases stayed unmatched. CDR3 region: CASSPKVRTSGSYNEQFF. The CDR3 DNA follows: TGTGCCAGCAGCCCAAAGGTGAGGACTAGCGGCTCCTACAATGAGCAGTTCTTC.

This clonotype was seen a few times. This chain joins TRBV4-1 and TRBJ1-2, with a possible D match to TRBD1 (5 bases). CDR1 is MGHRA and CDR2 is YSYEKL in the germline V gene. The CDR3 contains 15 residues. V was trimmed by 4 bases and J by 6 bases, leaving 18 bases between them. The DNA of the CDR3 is TGCGCCAGCAGCCTATCAGGGTTCCAAGACCATGGCTACACCTTC. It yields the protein CASSLSGFQDHGYTF.

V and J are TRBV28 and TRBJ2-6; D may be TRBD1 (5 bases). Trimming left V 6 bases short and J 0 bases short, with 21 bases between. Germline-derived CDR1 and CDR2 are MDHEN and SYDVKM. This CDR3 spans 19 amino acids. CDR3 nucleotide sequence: TGTGCCAGCAGCCCTGAACAGGTATTCCCCTACTCTGGGGCCAACGTCCTGACTTTC. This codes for CASSPEQVFPYSGANVLTF.

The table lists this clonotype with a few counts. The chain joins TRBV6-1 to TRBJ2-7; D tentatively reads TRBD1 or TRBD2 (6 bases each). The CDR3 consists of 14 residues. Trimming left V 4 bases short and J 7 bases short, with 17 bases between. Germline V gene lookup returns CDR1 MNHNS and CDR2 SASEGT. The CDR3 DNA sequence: TGTGCCAGCAGTGCACAGGGAGCTCGGGGGGAGCAGTACTTC. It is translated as CASSAQGARGEQYF.

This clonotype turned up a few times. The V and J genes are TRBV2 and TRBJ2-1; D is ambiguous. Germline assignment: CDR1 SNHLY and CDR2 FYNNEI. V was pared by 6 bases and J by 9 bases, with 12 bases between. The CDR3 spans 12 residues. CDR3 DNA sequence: TGTGCCAGCAGGGGCTTACGCGGTGAGCAGTTCTTC. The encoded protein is CASRGLRGEQFF.

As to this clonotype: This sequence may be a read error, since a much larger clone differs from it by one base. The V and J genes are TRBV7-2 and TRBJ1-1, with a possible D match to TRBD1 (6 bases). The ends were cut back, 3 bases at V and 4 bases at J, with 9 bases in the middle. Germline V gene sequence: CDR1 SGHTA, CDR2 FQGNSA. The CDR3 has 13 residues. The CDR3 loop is CASSLDSGTEAFF. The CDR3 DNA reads TGTGCCAGCAGCTTGGACAGTGGCACTGAAGCTTTCTTT.

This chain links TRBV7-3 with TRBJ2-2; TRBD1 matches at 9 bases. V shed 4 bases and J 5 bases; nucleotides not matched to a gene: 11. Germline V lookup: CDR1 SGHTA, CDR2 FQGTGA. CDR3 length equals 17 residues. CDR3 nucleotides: TGTGCCAGCAGCTCGTCCCTCGGGACAGGGATAACCGGGGAGCTGTTTTTT. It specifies CASSSSLGTGITGELFF.

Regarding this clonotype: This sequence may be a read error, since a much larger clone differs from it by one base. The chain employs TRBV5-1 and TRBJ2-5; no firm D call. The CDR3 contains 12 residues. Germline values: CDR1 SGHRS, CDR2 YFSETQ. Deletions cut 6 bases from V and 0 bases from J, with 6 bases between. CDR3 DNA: TGCGCCAGCACCTGGGACCAAGAGACCCAGTACTTC. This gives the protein CASTWDQETQYF.

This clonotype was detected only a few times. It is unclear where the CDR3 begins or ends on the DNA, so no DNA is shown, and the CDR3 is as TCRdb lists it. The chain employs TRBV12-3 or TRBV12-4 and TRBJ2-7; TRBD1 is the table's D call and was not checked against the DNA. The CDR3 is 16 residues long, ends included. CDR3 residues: CASSSSGGTGKYEQYF.

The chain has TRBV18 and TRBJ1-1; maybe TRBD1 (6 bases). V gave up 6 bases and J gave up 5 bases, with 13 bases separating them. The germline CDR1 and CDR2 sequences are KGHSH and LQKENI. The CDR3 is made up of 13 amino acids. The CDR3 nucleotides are TGTGCCAGCTCGCGACAGGATCGGACTGAAGCTTTCTTT. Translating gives CASSRQDRTEAFF.

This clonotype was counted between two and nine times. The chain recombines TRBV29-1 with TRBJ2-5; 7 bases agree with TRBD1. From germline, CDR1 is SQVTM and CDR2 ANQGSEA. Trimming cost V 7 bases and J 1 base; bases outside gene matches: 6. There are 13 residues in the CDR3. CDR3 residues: CSERDSPQETQYF. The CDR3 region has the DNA TGCAGCGAAAGGGACAGCCCCCAAGAGACCCAGTACTTC.

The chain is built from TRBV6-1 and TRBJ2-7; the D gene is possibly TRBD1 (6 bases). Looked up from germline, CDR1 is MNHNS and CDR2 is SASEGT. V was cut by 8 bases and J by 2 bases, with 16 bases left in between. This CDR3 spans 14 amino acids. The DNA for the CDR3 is TGTGCCAGCCGAGACCCGGGACAAGCCTACGAGCAGTACTTC. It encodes CASRDPGQAYEQYF.

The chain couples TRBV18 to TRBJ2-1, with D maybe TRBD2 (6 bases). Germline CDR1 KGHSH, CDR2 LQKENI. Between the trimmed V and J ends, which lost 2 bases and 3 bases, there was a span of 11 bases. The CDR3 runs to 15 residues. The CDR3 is CASSPGGRFYNEQFF. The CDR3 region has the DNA TGTGCCAGCTCACCAGGTGGGAGGTTCTACAATGAGCAGTTCTTC.

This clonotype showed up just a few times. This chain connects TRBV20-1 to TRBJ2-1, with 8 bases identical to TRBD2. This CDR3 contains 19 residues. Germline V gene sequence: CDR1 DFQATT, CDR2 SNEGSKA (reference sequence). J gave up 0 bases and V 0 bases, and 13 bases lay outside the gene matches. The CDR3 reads CSARDLLASGLSSYNEQFF. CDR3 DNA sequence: TGCAGTGCTAGAGACCTCTTGGCTAGCGGGTTGAGCTCCTACAATGAGCAGTTCTTC.

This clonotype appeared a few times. CDR3 region: CATSDWGSGGSTDTQYF. The DNA for the CDR3 is TGTGCCACCAGTGATTGGGGTAGCGGCGGGAGCACAGATACGCAGTATTTT. This chain uses TRBV24-1 with TRBJ2-3, with a weak D call TRBD2 (6 bases). CDR3 length equals 17 residues. With 2 bases removed from V and 0 bases from J, the gap between germline ends came to 14 bases. Germline-derived CDR1 and CDR2 are KGHDR and SFDVKD.

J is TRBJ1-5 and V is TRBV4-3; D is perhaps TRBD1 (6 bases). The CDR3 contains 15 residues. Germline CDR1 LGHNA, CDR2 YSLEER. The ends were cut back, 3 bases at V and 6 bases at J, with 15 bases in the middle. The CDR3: CASSQATGYGQPQHF. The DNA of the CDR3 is TGCGCCAGCAGCCAGGCAACAGGGTACGGTCAGCCCCAGCATTTT.

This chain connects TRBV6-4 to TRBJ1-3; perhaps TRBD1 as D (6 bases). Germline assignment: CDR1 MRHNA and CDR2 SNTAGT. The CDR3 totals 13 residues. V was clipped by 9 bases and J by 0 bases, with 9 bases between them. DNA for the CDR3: TGTGCCAGAACAGGGAGCTCTGGAAACACCATATATTTT. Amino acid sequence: CARTGSSGNTIYF.